A single sample is the source of the 10 T cell receptor beta chains below, sequenced in a study of T cell repertoires in ileal Crohn's disease. Libraries were prepared by immunoSEQ multiplex PCR; TCRdb keeps only in-frame clonotypes and omits some of them. The sample has tens of thousands of clones, roughly 81% seen once. The sample comprised ileal tissue. These receptors all stem from an adult with Crohn's disease.

This chain links TRBV5-4 with TRBJ1-2; maybe TRBD1 (6 bases). CDR1 is SGHNT and CDR2 is YYREEE in the germline V gene (reference sequence). V was pared by 2 bases and J by 6 bases, with 14 bases between. CDR3 length equals 14 residues. The DNA of the CDR3 is TGTGCCAGCAGCTTAGAGGGGACATACAATGGCTACACCTTC. Encoded protein: CASSLEGTYNGYTF.

This clone is a singleton in its sample. The chain uses TRBV6-1 and TRBJ1-1; no definite D call. Trimming removed 3 bases from V and 1 base from J, with 9 bases in between. Germline CDR1 reads MNHNS; CDR2 reads SASEGT. The CDR3 sequence is 14 residues long. CDR3 nucleotide sequence: TGTGCCAGCAGTGACCTGAGACAGAACACTGAAGCTTTCTTT. Translation gives CASSDLRQNTEAFF.

This clone was detected only once. The V gene is TRBV4-2, the J gene TRBJ2-1, with D tentatively TRBD2 (6 bases). CDR1 LGHNA and CDR2 YNFKEQ come from the germline V gene. With 1 base removed from V and 9 bases from J, the gap between germline ends came to 13 bases. The CDR3 sequence is 14 residues long. This CDR3 reads CASSQGRREGEQFF. The CDR3 DNA reads as TGTGCCAGCAGCCAAGGACGGCGGGAAGGTGAGCAGTTCTTC.

The chain employs TRBV7-8 and TRBJ1-1; the D is unclear. Looked up from germline, CDR1 is SGHVS and CDR2 is FQNEAQ. Trimming shortened V by 4 bases and J by 6 bases, and 12 bases separated the two germline ends. The length of the CDR3 is 13 residues. CDR3 coding DNA: TGTGCCAGCAGCTCAGTAGAGGCAGCTGAAGCTTTCTTT. Protein sequence: CASSSVEAAEAFF.

The gene calls are TRBV6-5 and TRBJ2-5, with TRBD1 identical over 9 bases. This CDR3 region has 14 residues. CDR1 is MNHEY, CDR2 SVGAGI, per germline. V was clipped by 5 bases and J by 5 bases; unmatched bases: 6. CDR3 nucleotides: TGTGCCAGCAGTAGGGGGACAGGGCGGGAGACCCAGTACTTC. Protein product: CASSRGTGRETQYF.

The rearrangement uses TRBV19 and TRBJ1-5; 7 positions match TRBD1. Germline values: CDR1 LNHDA, CDR2 SQIVND (reference sequence). This CDR3 contains 13 residues. V was pared by 7 bases and J by 3 bases, with 3 bases of the junction left unmatched. The CDR3 spells CASIGTDNQPQHF. In nucleotides, the CDR3 is TGTGCCAGTATCGGGACAGACAATCAGCCCCAGCATTTT.

J is TRBJ2-7 and V is TRBV19; D remains ambiguous. The ends were cut back, 3 bases at V and 4 bases at J, with 13 bases in the middle. Germline loops: CDR1 LNHDA, CDR2 SQIVND (reference sequence). The CDR3 is 14 residues long. The CDR3 sequence: CASSISAGIYEQYF. CDR3 coding DNA: TGTGCCAGTAGTATTTCGGCAGGAATATACGAGCAGTACTTC.

The V call is TRBV6-5, the J call TRBJ1-1, with D perhaps matching TRBD1 (5 bases). Deletions cut 10 bases from V and 3 bases from J, with 18 bases between. Germline V gives CDR1 MNHEY, CDR2 SVGAGI. The CDR3 is 14 residues long. In nucleotides, the CDR3 is TGTGCCACTCAGAAGGGGATAGAGGACACTGAAGCTTTCTTT. This encodes CATQKGIEDTEAFF.

The chain recombines TRBV9 with TRBJ1-1; the D gene is possibly TRBD1 (6 bases). V was shortened by 0 bases and J by 2 bases, with 11 bases between the two germline ends. This CDR3 has 15 residues. The germline V gene has CDR1 SGDLS and CDR2 YYNGEE. CDR3 amino acids: CASSVEGTPNTEAFF. CDR3 nucleotides: TGTGCCAGCAGCGTAGAGGGGACACCTAACACTGAAGCTTTCTTT.

V usage is TRBV5-6 and J usage is TRBJ1-2; D uncertain. This CDR3 contains 14 residues. V lost 0 bases, J lost 4 bases, and 10 bases lay in between. Germline loops: CDR1 SGHDT, CDR2 YYEEEE. CDR3 residues: CASSLVEESYGYTF. CDR3 nucleotides: TGTGCCAGCAGCTTGGTTGAGGAGAGCTATGGCTACACCTTC.